This entry features one TCR beta chain sequence. The data derive from a study of T cells after somatic rescue of genetic block. TCRdb's table, derived via immunoSEQ multiplex PCR, lists solely in-frame clones and lacks some. The table includes roughly 51,000 clones, approximately 96% detected once. V lost 3 bases to trimming and J lost 1 base, with 4 bases between them. Per the germline V gene, CDR1 is SGDLS and CDR2 is YYNGEE. This CDR3 is 12 amino acids long. The sequence was collected from a child under two years old. This chain uses TRBV9 with TRBJ1-1; D gene unclear. The sample taken for sequencing was peripheral blood mononuclear cells (PBMCs). The CDR3 reads CASSGGNTEAFF. CDR3 in DNA: TGTGCCAGCAGCGGGGGGAACACTGAAGCTTTCTTT.